The 31 T cell receptor beta chains below come from one sample, sequenced in a study of human T cells and chemical hapten exposure. TCRdb redid the calling of the RACE reads with MiXCR, one entry per CDR3 protein. This sample has roughly 88,000 distinct CDR3 sequences, with 9.6% found just once. Indicated time point: pre-sensitization, week 0. Stated treatment: therapeutic diphenylcyclopropenone sensitization with weekly scalp DPC. Sequencing used whole blood, obtained in connection with sensitization to the hapten diphenylcyclopropenone (DPC). Receptors were obtained from a woman in her thirties or forties with alopecia areata. Some clones in this sample may be carry-over from other donors' samples.

In this sample, this clonotype turned up a few times. The chain joins TRBV7-2 to TRBJ2-7, with D tentatively TRBD1 (5 bases). The ends were cut back, 3 bases at V and 5 bases at J, with 11 bases in the middle. The CDR3 totals 13 residues. Germline assignment: CDR1 SGHTA and CDR2 FQGNSA. In DNA form, the CDR3 reads TGTGCCAGCAGCTTCGGAAGGGGAAACGAGCAGTACTTC. Encoded protein: CASSFGRGNEQYF. The complete variable domain, with remaining parts taken from reference TRBV7-2 and TRBJ2-7, reads GAGVSQSPSNKVTEKGKDVELRCDPISGHTALYWYRQSLGQGLEFLIYFQGNSAPDKSGLPSDRFSAERTGGSVSTLTIQRTQQEDSAVYLCASSFGRGNEQYFGPGTRLTVT.

There are many counts of this clonotype. V usage is TRBV5-5 and J usage is TRBJ1-1; D might be TRBD1 (5 bases). Germline V gene data show CDR1 as SGHKS and CDR2 as YYEKEE (reference sequence). The CDR3 has 13 residues. V gave up 3 bases and J gave up 0 bases, with 6 bases separating them. CDR3 protein: CASSWDVNTEAFF. The CDR3 bases are TGTGCCAGCAGCTGGGACGTGAACACTGAAGCTTTCTTT. The whole variable domain, remainder taken from reference TRBV5-5 and TRBJ1-1, is DAGVTQSPTHLIKTRGQQVTLRCSPISGHKSVSWYQQVLGQGPQFIFQYYEKEERGRGNFPDRFSARQFPNYSSELNVNALLLGDSALYLCASSWDVNTEAFFGQGTRLTVV.

This clonotype was recorded at least ten times. The V and J genes are TRBV12-5 and TRBJ2-2, with D unresolved. Trimming took off 0 bases at V and 8 bases at J, with 4 bases between the two ends. Germline CDR1 and CDR2: LGHNT and FRNRAP. This CDR3 spans 12 amino acids. CDR3 bases: TGTGCTAGTGGTTTGGTACGGGGGGAGCTGTTTTTT. Its protein is CASGLVRGELFF.

The DNA for the CDR3 is TGTGCCAGCAGCCCCAGGGCGCTGACCTACGAGCAGTACTTC. Protein product: CASSPRALTYEQYF. The chain is built from TRBV7-9 and TRBJ2-7, with TRBD1 as a possible D gene (5 bases). V shed 5 bases and J shed 2 bases, with 13 bases lying between them. Germline V gene sequence: CDR1 SEHNR, CDR2 FQNEAQ (reference sequence). The CDR3 has 14 amino acids.

There are many counts of this clonotype. This sequence joins TRBV28 and TRBJ1-2, with a possible D match to TRBD1 (5 bases). CDR1 and CDR2 from the germline V gene are MDHEN and SYDVKM. V gave up 4 bases and J gave up 1 base, with 7 bases separating them. CDR3 length equals 13 residues. The CDR3 bases are TGTGCCAGCAGTTCGGGGGTTAACTATGGCTACACCTTC. Translated: CASSSGVNYGYTF.

This clonotype has more than one count but fewer than ten. The chain uses TRBV7-9 and TRBJ2-7, with D perhaps matching TRBD2 (6 bases). This CDR3 region has 13 residues. The germline CDR1 and CDR2 sequences are SEHNR and FQNEAQ (reference sequence). Trimming pared 1 base from V and 7 bases from J, leaving 11 bases between. CDR3 in amino acids: CASSLVAGTEQYF. CDR3 nucleotide sequence: TGTGCCAGCAGCTTAGTTGCGGGGACGGAGCAGTACTTC.

This clonotype was detected a few times. The CDR3 DNA sequence: TGTGCCAGCTCACCGGGACAGGCTTACTATGGCTACACCTTC. It specifies CASSPGQAYYGYTF. The rearrangement joins TRBV18 to TRBJ1-2; the match to TRBD1 covers 8 bases. J gave up 3 bases and V 3 bases, and 3 bases lay outside the gene matches. Germline V gene lookup returns CDR1 KGHSH and CDR2 LQKENI. The CDR3 sequence is 14 residues long.

The CDR3 DNA sequence: TGCAGTGCGGTGGAATATGGCTACACCTTC. It yields the protein CSAVEYGYTF. The genes are TRBV20-1 and TRBJ1-2; D uncertain. The CDR3 spans 10 residues. Trimming removed 6 bases from V and 5 bases from J, with 7 bases in between. Germline values: CDR1 DFQATT, CDR2 SNEGSKA (reference sequence).

This chain uses TRBV6-6 with TRBJ2-2; D uncertain. Per germline, CDR1 MNHNY and CDR2 SVGAGI (reference sequence). The CDR3 length is 11 residues. Trimming shortened V by 5 bases and J by 5 bases, and 3 bases separated the two germline ends. In DNA, the CDR3 is TGTGCCAGCAGTAGAACCGGGGAGCTGTTTTTT. It encodes CASSRTGELFF.

This clonotype was counted ten times or more. CDR3 sequence: CASSDPPTTSGGLSTDTQYF. In nucleotides, the CDR3 is TGTGCCAGCAGTGACCCCCCTACGACTAGCGGGGGGCTTAGCACAGATACGCAGTATTTT. The chain carries TRBV2 and TRBJ2-3, with TRBD2 matching 13 bases. Germline values: CDR1 SNHLY, CDR2 FYNNEI. This CDR3 is 20 amino acids long. After removal of 3 bases from V and 0 bases from J, the junction contained 12 bases not matched to a gene.

The chain couples TRBV28 to TRBJ2-1, with D unresolved. Trimming removed 5 bases from V and 4 bases from J, with 18 bases in between. The CDR3 length is 16 residues. Germline CDR1 and CDR2: MDHEN and SYDVKM. The CDR3 DNA is TGTGCCAGCAGTCGGACCCCAGGTCCGACTTACAATGAGCAGTTCTTC. Amino acid sequence: CASSRTPGPTYNEQFF.

This clonotype was detected many times. The chain is built from TRBV12-3 or TRBV12-4 and TRBJ2-2; D is perhaps TRBD2 (5 bases). The CDR3 runs to 15 residues. V lost 6 bases, J lost 6 bases, and 17 bases lay in between. CDR3 protein: CASSRPHMRAGELFF. CDR3 sequence (DNA): TGTGCCAGCAGCCGACCCCACATGCGGGCCGGGGAGCTGTTTTTT.

This clonotype was counted ten times or more. The chain recombines TRBV29-1 with TRBJ1-1; D might be TRBD1 (5 bases). This CDR3 is 12 amino acids long. CDR1 is SQVTM, CDR2 ANQGSEA, per germline. The germline V and J ends were trimmed by 4 bases and 1 base, with 7 bases remaining between them. CDR3 loop: CSVGQSNTEAFF. In nucleotides, the CDR3 is TGCAGCGTTGGACAGTCGAACACTGAAGCTTTCTTT.

The chain uses TRBV6-6 and TRBJ1-2; the D gene is possibly TRBD1 (6 bases). CDR1 is MNHNY, CDR2 SVGAGI, per germline (reference sequence). The V end was cut by 6 bases, the J end by 8 bases, with 16 bases between. The CDR3 runs 13 residues. The CDR3 sequence is CASRERGEWGYTF. In DNA, the CDR3 is TGTGCCAGCAGAGAAAGGGGGGAGTGGGGCTACACCTTC.

This clonotype was picked up many times. The rearrangement joins TRBV7-8 to TRBJ1-6; D ambiguous. Trimming stripped 5 bases from V and 7 bases from J, with 18 bases between. CDR3 length: 16 amino acids. The germline CDR1 and CDR2 sequences are SGHVS and FQNEAQ. The CDR3 bases are TGTGCCAGCAGCCCGTCCGACGTTAGGTCCAATTCACCCCTCCACTTT. It codes for CASSPSDVRSNSPLHF.

This clonotype was seen at least ten times. This rearrangement joins TRBV6-5 to TRBJ2-7; D possibly corresponds to TRBD1 (5 bases). CDR1 is MNHEY and CDR2 is SVGAGI in the germline V gene. V lost 4 bases and J 3 bases, leaving 25 bases between the germline ends. This CDR3 has 18 amino acids. CDR3 loop: CASSLTQAPLVARYEQYF. The CDR3 region has the DNA TGTGCCAGCAGTTTGACACAGGCCCCCCTTGTTGCCCGCTACGAGCAGTACTTC.

This clonotype was counted many times. The chain uses TRBV7-2 and TRBJ1-5; tentative D call: TRBD1 (5 bases). Deletions cut 1 base from V and 0 bases from J, with 7 bases between. The CDR3 spans 15 residues. Germline V gene sequence: CDR1 SGHTA, CDR2 FQGNSA. The CDR3 is CASSLVQGSNQPQHF. DNA for the CDR3: TGTGCCAGCAGCTTAGTCCAGGGTAGCAATCAGCCCCAGCATTTT.

This clonotype was observed at least ten times. The chain joins TRBV27 to TRBJ1-1; 8 bases match TRBD1. V lost 4 bases, J lost 4 bases, and 2 bases stayed unmatched. CDR1 and CDR2 (germline): MNHEY, SMNVEV (reference sequence). This CDR3 spans 13 amino acids. Here the CDR3 DNA reads TGTGCCAGCAGTTACCAGGGGGCCACTGAAGCTTTCTTT. It encodes CASSYQGATEAFF.

This clonotype came up many times. The chain is built from TRBV7-2 and TRBJ2-3; D perhaps matches TRBD2 (7 bases). CDR1 is SGHTA and CDR2 is FQGNSA in the germline V gene. This CDR3 has 16 amino acids. V lost 2 bases to trimming and J lost 1 base, with 13 bases between them. CDR3 sequence (DNA): TGTGCCAGCAGCTTATCAGGGGCGGGGGGCACAGATACGCAGTATTTT. Its translation: CASSLSGAGGTDTQYF.

This clonotype was found many times. CDR3 DNA sequence: TGCGCCAGCAGCCAAGGGTGGGGCCGAACGGTCCCCTACGAGCAGTACTTC. It yields the protein CASSQGWGRTVPYEQYF. The chain couples TRBV4-1 to TRBJ2-7; D might be TRBD1 (5 bases). This CDR3 has 17 amino acids. V was cut by 1 base and J by 2 bases, with 18 bases left in between. Germline CDR1 and CDR2: MGHRA and YSYEKL.

This clonotype was seen at least ten times. The chain couples TRBV7-2 to TRBJ2-3, with 14 bases identical to TRBD2. The trim removed 5 bases at V and 9 bases at J, leaving 4 bases unmatched. The CDR3 consists of 14 residues. CDR1 is SGHTA, CDR2 FQGNSA, per germline. CDR3 nucleotides: TGTGCCAGCAGCGGGACTAGCGGGGGTCGAACGCAGTATTTT. This gives the protein CASSGTSGGRTQYF.

This clonotype was seen only a few times. This sequence joins TRBV29-1 and TRBJ1-4; D unresolved. Per the germline V gene, CDR1 is SQVTM and CDR2 is ANQGSEA. V lost 4 bases, J lost 3 bases, and 9 bases lay in between. The CDR3 extends over 13 amino acids. The DNA for the CDR3 is TGCAGCGTTGGACCGGCAGCTAATGAAAAACTGTTTTTT. Translating it yields CSVGPAANEKLFF.

J is TRBJ2-5 and V is TRBV5-1; D is uncertain. The V end lost 0 bases, the J end lost 1 base, and 7 bases lay between the germline ends. CDR1 SGHRS and CDR2 YFSETQ come from the germline V gene. This CDR3 comprises 14 residues. CDR3: CASSLVVAQETQYF. In DNA form, the CDR3 reads TGCGCCAGCAGCTTGGTGGTAGCCCAAGAGACCCAGTACTTC.

This clonotype turned up a few times. The V and J genes are TRBV15 and TRBJ2-2, with D hard to call. Germline lookup yields CDR1 LNHNV and CDR2 YYDKDF (reference sequence). This CDR3 spans 13 amino acids. V was cut by 2 bases and J by 5 bases, with 6 bases left in between. CDR3 sequence reads: CATSRTETGELFF. The CDR3 region has the DNA TGTGCCACCAGCAGAACCGAGACCGGGGAGCTGTTTTTT.

This clonotype was counted only a few times. The chain couples TRBV14 to TRBJ2-3, with 11 bases that match TRBD1. The CDR3 has 15 amino acids. Unmatched junction bases numbered 5, after V lost 5 bases and J lost 4 bases. Per germline, CDR1 SGHDN and CDR2 FVKESK. CDR3 nucleotide sequence: TGTGCCAGCAGCTGGGGACAGGGGGGGCCAGATACGCAGTATTTT. It encodes CASSWGQGGPDTQYF.

This clonotype was found many times. The chain couples TRBV7-6 to TRBJ1-2; D remains ambiguous. The germline V gene encodes CDR1 SGHVS and CDR2 FNYEAQ. Trimming left V 0 bases short and J 3 bases short, with 14 bases between. CDR3 length: 16 residues. CDR3 region: CASSLASGGWDYGYTF. CDR3 nucleotide sequence: TGTGCCAGCAGCTTAGCGTCGGGCGGATGGGACTATGGCTACACCTTC.

This clonotype was detected a few times. The chain carries TRBV6-6 and TRBJ2-5; 11 bases fit TRBD2. With V trimmed by 6 bases and J by 5 bases, 2 bases remained unmatched. The CDR3 totals 13 residues. Germline V lookup: CDR1 MNHNY, CDR2 SVGAGI (reference sequence). The CDR3 loop reads CASRWTSGETQYF. The DNA of the CDR3 is TGTGCCAGCAGGTGGACTAGCGGGGAGACCCAGTACTTC.

This clonotype turned up a few times. The CDR3 nucleotides read TGTGCCAGCATTCCTATGGGGGCCCACTACGAGCAGTACTTC. Residues: CASIPMGAHYEQYF. The chain employs TRBV28 and TRBJ2-7, with D possibly TRBD1 on 6 matching bases. V was trimmed by 7 bases and J by 3 bases, leaving 16 bases between them. CDR3 length equals 14 residues. CDR1 MDHEN and CDR2 SYDVKM come from the germline V gene.

This clonotype was detected many times. The chain recombines TRBV6-5 with TRBJ2-3, with D possibly being TRBD2 (6 bases). Per germline, CDR1 MNHEY and CDR2 SVGAGI. The CDR3 contains 13 residues. The V and J ends lost 2 bases and 11 bases respectively, with 14 bases between them. CDR3 loop: CASSYGRGGEQYF. DNA for the CDR3: TGTGCCAGCAGTTACGGCCGGGGCGGGGAGCAGTATTTT.

In this sample, this clonotype turned up many times. This rearrangement joins TRBV20-1 to TRBJ1-3; D is unclear. This CDR3 has 12 amino acids. Germline V gives CDR1 DFQATT, CDR2 SNEGSKA (reference sequence). V lost 6 bases and J 3 bases, leaving 9 bases between the germline ends. CDR3 in amino acids: CSAPTDGNTIYF. The CDR3 DNA reads as TGCAGTGCCCCGACTGATGGAAACACCATATATTTT.

This clonotype was picked up many times. Germline is not matched at one junction end, which may reflect a read error. V gene TRBV6-5 combines with J gene TRBJ2-7; maybe TRBD2 (5 bases). In germline, CDR1 is MNHEY, CDR2 SVGAGI. The CDR3 covers 15 residues. As DNA, the CDR3 is TGTGCCAGCAGTTACTCGAGGGCCCTCTCCTTCGAGCAGTACTTC. Its translation: CASSYSRALSFEQYF.